This T cell receptor (beta chain) was recovered during a study of blood T cell repertoires in COVID-19. Study-level information: In each case, the material was cDNA or gDNA derived from T cells, B-cell-depleted T cells, or PBMCs.

This table comes from immunoSEQ multiplex PCR, and its TCRdb copy is limited to in-frame clones, with some not included. The table shows about 200,000 clones, with roughly 84% occurring only once. CDR3 length: 14 amino acids. V trimming: 4 bases; J trimming: 3 bases; junction bases outside the gene matches: 2. The germline gives CDR1 SNHLY, CDR2 FYNNEI. V gene TRBV2 combines with J gene TRBJ2-7; 11 nucleotides match TRBD2. The origin of this receptor is a man aged 40-55 years with acute or convalescent COVID-19. Sample: peripheral blood. As DNA, the CDR3 is TGTGCCAGCAGTGTTGGGACTAGCGGCTACGAGCAGTACTTC. Its translation: CASSVGTSGYEQYF.